This TCR beta chain was identified in a study of radiation and T cells in renal cell carcinoma. Sample time point: baseline pretreatment blood. As for treatment: 15 Gy SBRT to primary tumor, nephrectomy 4 weeks later. V lost 2 bases and J lost 8; bases outside the gene matches: 3. The length of the CDR3 is 13 residues. Germline lookup yields CDR1 MNHEY and CDR2 SVGAGI. This table comes from immunoSEQ multiplex PCR, and its TCRdb copy is limited to in-frame clones, with some not included. The sample holds some 150,000 clones, 83% seen once. This chain uses TRBV6-5 with TRBJ2-3; TRBD1 matches 8 bases. This receptor was taken from a woman in her forties or fifties with renal cell carcinoma. The source was blood, collected from a patient whose treatment included radiotherapy and nephrectomy. The CDR3: CASSYPTGGTQYF. Here the CDR3 DNA reads TGTGCCAGCAGTTACCCTACAGGGGGTACGCAGTATTTT.